The 24 T cell receptor beta chains below come from one sample, sequenced in a study of a mutant IDH1 vaccine in newly diagnosed glioma. Some clones are missing from TCRdb's copy, which holds only in-frame ones; the method was immunoSEQ multiplex PCR. The data contain tens of thousands of clones, roughly 91% of them singletons. Time point described: week 11, during vaccination. What each vaccine dose contained was 300 ug of mutant IDH1 20-mer peptide, accompanied by topical imiquimod. These receptors' targets are unknown. The specimen comprised PBMCs, sampled from a glioma patient whose treatment included an IDH1 peptide vaccine. The source is a man aged 45-60 years with glioma.

The CDR3 loop is CASSKPRGTEAFF. The CDR3 DNA sequence: TGTGCCAGTAGTAAGCCCAGGGGCACTGAAGCTTTCTTT. The chain carries TRBV19 and TRBJ1-1; a weak D match, TRBD1 (6 bases). In germline, CDR1 is LNHDA, CDR2 SQIVND (reference sequence). The V end was cut by 4 bases, the J end by 4 bases, with 10 bases between. The CDR3 extends over 13 amino acids.

This clone was observed once. The gene calls are TRBV4-1 and TRBJ2-5; TRBD2 aligns across 7 bases. CDR1 is MGHRA and CDR2 is YSYEKL in the germline V gene. V was clipped by 4 bases and J by 2 bases; unmatched bases: 4. There are 14 residues in the CDR3. The CDR3 region has the DNA TGCGCCAGCAGCCCCATGGGACTACAAGAGACCCAGTACTTC. This codes for CASSPMGLQETQYF.

This clone was found once. The rearrangement uses TRBV5-4 and TRBJ2-1; either TRBD1 or TRBD2 may fit D (5 bases each). The germline V and J ends were trimmed by 1 base and 2 bases, with 13 bases remaining between them. This CDR3 spans 16 amino acids. The germline V gene encodes CDR1 SGHNT and CDR2 YYREEE (reference sequence). The DNA of the CDR3 is TGTGCCAGCAGCTTGCTGTGGGACCCCGCCTACAATGAGCAGTTCTTC. Amino acid sequence: CASSLLWDPAYNEQFF.

The chain employs TRBV6-1 and TRBJ1-1; D might be TRBD1 (5 bases). Trimming took off 3 bases at V and 2 bases at J, with 7 bases between the two ends. The CDR3 consists of 13 residues. Germline CDR1 is MNHNS and CDR2 is SASEGT. The DNA of the CDR3 is TGTGCCAGCAGTGACAGGGAAAACACTGAAGCTTTCTTT. Amino acid sequence: CASSDRENTEAFF.

The V call is TRBV11-1, the J call TRBJ1-1; weak D call: TRBD1 (5 bases). This CDR3 has 15 amino acids. V dropped 5 bases and J dropped 1 base, with 14 bases sitting between them. Germline-derived CDR1 and CDR2 are SGHAT and FQDESV (reference sequence). CDR3 bases: TGTGCCAGCAGCCAAGGGCTGGGGCGGAACACTGAAGCTTTCTTT. Amino acids: CASSQGLGRNTEAFF.

The chain combines TRBV5-6 with TRBJ1-2, with 7 bases identical to TRBD1. The CDR3 covers 14 residues. Germline V gives CDR1 SGHDT, CDR2 YYEEEE. Trimming removed 4 bases from V and 2 bases from J; junction bases left unmatched: 5. This CDR3 is CASSPMDRNYGYTF. The CDR3 DNA reads TGTGCCAGCAGCCCCATGGACAGGAACTATGGCTACACCTTC.

V and J are TRBV5-4 and TRBJ1-2, with D tentatively TRBD1 (5 bases). Germline V gene lookup returns CDR1 SGHNT and CDR2 YYREEE (reference sequence). This CDR3 contains 13 residues. Trimming stripped 4 bases from V and 5 bases from J, with 12 bases between. In DNA, the CDR3 is TGTGCCAGCAGCCCCAGGGTCCGATATGGCTACACCTTC. It translates to CASSPRVRYGYTF.

CDR3 sequence reads: CASRQTGLAGYTF. The CDR3, as DNA: TGTGCCAGCAGACAGACAGGGCTCGCTGGCTACACCTTC. The chain joins TRBV6-5 to TRBJ1-2; TRBD1 aligns across 7 bases. Germline V gene lookup returns CDR1 MNHEY and CDR2 SVGAGI. The CDR3 has 13 residues. Trimming cost V 6 bases and J 7 bases; bases outside gene matches: 8.

The chain carries TRBV5-4 and TRBJ2-3; 7 nucleotides align to TRBD1. From germline, CDR1 is SGHNT and CDR2 YYREEE (reference sequence). Trimming took 4 bases from V and 2 from J; bases not matched to a gene: 10. The CDR3 covers 16 residues. CDR3 bases: TGTGCCAGCAGCCTCCGAGGGGGCATAAACACAGATACGCAGTATTTT. The encoded protein is CASSLRGGINTDTQYF.

As DNA, the CDR3 is TGTGCCAGCAGCACAGTCTCCGGTTCCTACGAGCAGTACTTC. It yields the protein CASSTVSGSYEQYF. The rearrangement links TRBV7-9 to TRBJ2-7; the D is unclear. Looked up from germline, CDR1 is SEHNR and CDR2 is FQNEAQ (reference sequence). The CDR3 is made up of 14 amino acids. The V and J ends lost 5 bases and 1 base respectively, with 12 bases between them.

This clone was recorded only once. The CDR3 spells CASSFRAGWQTNEKLFF. The CDR3 DNA is TGTGCCAGCAGTTTTCGAGCAGGGTGGCAGACGAATGAAAAACTGTTTTTT. The chain couples TRBV27 to TRBJ1-4; D is perhaps TRBD1 (5 bases). Germline lookup yields CDR1 MNHEY and CDR2 SMNVEV (reference sequence). The CDR3 length is 17 residues. Trimming removed 3 bases at V and 5 bases at J, with 19 bases between.

This chain connects TRBV18 to TRBJ1-6; 10 bases are shared with TRBD1. This CDR3 has 14 residues. Trimming at V came to 3 bases and at J to 10 bases, leaving 3 bases not matched to a gene. Germline V CDR1 and CDR2: KGHSH, LQKENI. The CDR3 bases are TGTGCCAGCTCACCCGGGGACAGGGGATCACCCCTCCACTTT. Its translation: CASSPGDRGSPLHF.

This chain joins TRBV30 and TRBJ2-3; D not certain. The CDR3 totals 11 residues. Germline V gives CDR1 GTSNPN, CDR2 SVGIG (reference sequence). V was pared by 2 bases and J by 14 bases, with 14 bases between. CDR3 in DNA: TGTGCCTGGAGTCCGACTCCTCGCCTGTATTTT. It is translated as CAWSPTPRLYF.

This chain uses TRBV10-2 with TRBJ2-7; the match to TRBD2 covers 8 bases. The CDR3 is 14 residues long. V was clipped by 7 bases and J by 3 bases; unmatched bases: 8. In germline, CDR1 is WSHSY, CDR2 SAAADI. The CDR3 protein is CASTRTSIHYEQYF. CDR3 sequence (DNA): TGCGCCAGCACCCGGACTAGCATCCACTACGAGCAGTACTTC.

The chain has TRBV6-1 and TRBJ1-6; 9 nucleotides agree with TRBD1. Trimming at V came to 8 bases and at J to 9 bases, leaving 5 bases not matched to a gene. CDR1 is MNHNS and CDR2 is SASEGT in the germline V gene. CDR3 size: 13 residues. The chain's CDR3 is CASRGTGISPLHF. The CDR3 nucleotides read TGTGCCAGCCGTGGGACAGGGATTTCACCCCTCCACTTT.

The chain has TRBV7-8 and TRBJ1-3; 10 nucleotides align to TRBD1. CDR3 length equals 15 residues. The V gene's germline CDR1 is SGHVS and CDR2 FQNEAQ. After removal of 6 bases from V and 3 bases from J, the junction contained 5 bases not matched to a gene. In DNA, the CDR3 is TGTGCCAGCAGTTCCGACAGGGGGCTTGGAAACACCATATATTTT. Translation: CASSSDRGLGNTIYF.

V and J are TRBV21-1 and TRBJ2-1. TRBV21-1 is a known pseudogene. The CDR3 extends over 17 amino acids. CDR3 nucleotides: TGTGCCAGCAGCCTCGGACCGCGGTGGAGCTCCTACAATGAGCAGTTCTTC. Amino acids: CASSLGPRWSSYNEQFF.

The rearrangement uses TRBV2 and TRBJ2-3; possible D gene TRBD2, 5 bases. This CDR3 has 14 amino acids. The germline CDR1 and CDR2 sequences are SNHLY and FYNNEI. V lost 4 bases and J lost 1, with 9 bases in between. The CDR3 region has the DNA TGTGCCAGCAGTGGAGGGTTCCGCACAGATACGCAGTATTTT. Its protein is CASSGGFRTDTQYF.

The CDR3 sequence: CASSLELVAQYF. DNA for the CDR3: TGTGCCAGCAGCTTAGAGTTGGTGGCCCAGTACTTC. The rearrangement joins TRBV11-2 to TRBJ2-5, with D hard to call. Trimming took 0 bases from V and 9 from J, leaving 8 bases between them. This CDR3 is 12 amino acids long. Germline V gene data show CDR1 as SGHAT and CDR2 as FQNNGV.

The CDR3 protein is CASSLGGRVVAFF. For the CDR3, the DNA is TGTGCCAGCAGCTTAGGAGGCCGGGTCGTTGCTTTCTTT. This chain uses TRBV11-2 with TRBJ1-1; the D is unclear. The CDR3 has 13 amino acids. CDR1 SGHAT and CDR2 FQNNGV come from the germline V gene. V gave up 1 base and J gave up 11 bases, with 14 bases separating them.

The chain couples TRBV4-2 to TRBJ2-7; D perhaps matches TRBD1 (6 bases). V lost 0 bases and J lost 3, with 12 bases in between. Per the germline V gene, CDR1 is LGHNA and CDR2 is YNFKEQ. The CDR3 loop spans 15 amino acids. CDR3 residues: CASSQDRAGVYEQYF. The CDR3 DNA follows: TGTGCCAGCAGCCAAGATCGGGCAGGGGTCTACGAGCAGTACTTC.

The rearrangement uses TRBV19 and TRBJ2-2; 10 positions agree with TRBD2. With V trimmed by 3 bases and J by 5 bases, 6 bases remained unmatched. CDR3 length equals 16 residues. Germline V lookup: CDR1 LNHDA, CDR2 SQIVND (reference sequence). This chain's CDR3 is CASSIGSGRSTGELFF. The CDR3 DNA is TGTGCCAGTAGTATTGGTAGCGGGAGGTCAACCGGGGAGCTGTTTTTT.

V is TRBV5-4 and J is TRBJ2-3, with D uncertain. Between the trimmed V and J ends, which lost 1 base and 2 bases, there was a span of 11 bases. The germline CDR1 and CDR2 sequences are SGHNT and YYREEE (reference sequence). The CDR3 has 15 amino acids. CDR3: CASSLLNSFTDTQYF. The CDR3 DNA reads TGTGCCAGCAGCTTGCTCAACAGTTTCACAGATACGCAGTATTTT.

This chain uses TRBV28 with TRBJ1-2; D perhaps matches TRBD1 (5 bases). V dropped 5 bases and J dropped 4 bases, with 14 bases sitting between them. This CDR3 has 14 amino acids. Germline CDR1 is MDHEN and CDR2 is SYDVKM. Here the CDR3 reads CASSLRDALYGYTF. The DNA of the CDR3 is TGTGCCAGCAGTCTCCGGGACGCCCTCTATGGCTACACCTTC.